The clone carrying this T cell receptor beta chain was counted only a few times. This record belongs to a study of T-cell memory formation after mild COVID-19. TCRdb itself ran the 5' RACE reads through MiXCR, one entry per CDR3 protein. The table shows 430,000 or so distinct CDR3 sequences, with roughly 23% occurring only once. Source material: PBMCs or a T cell subset sorted from them (not recorded which). This TCR came from an adult woman who had mild COVID-19 (a few samples of this study predate the infection). Cell type and time point are not known.

CDR3 in amino acids: CASSQDQSSYGYTF. The CDR3 nucleotides read TGTGCCAGCAGCCAAGATCAGAGCAGCTATGGCTACACCTTC. The chain is built from TRBV14 and TRBJ1-2; D gene uncertain. Per the germline V gene, CDR1 is SGHDN and CDR2 is FVKESK. With 0 bases removed from V and 4 bases from J, the gap between germline ends came to 9 bases. The CDR3 runs 14 residues.